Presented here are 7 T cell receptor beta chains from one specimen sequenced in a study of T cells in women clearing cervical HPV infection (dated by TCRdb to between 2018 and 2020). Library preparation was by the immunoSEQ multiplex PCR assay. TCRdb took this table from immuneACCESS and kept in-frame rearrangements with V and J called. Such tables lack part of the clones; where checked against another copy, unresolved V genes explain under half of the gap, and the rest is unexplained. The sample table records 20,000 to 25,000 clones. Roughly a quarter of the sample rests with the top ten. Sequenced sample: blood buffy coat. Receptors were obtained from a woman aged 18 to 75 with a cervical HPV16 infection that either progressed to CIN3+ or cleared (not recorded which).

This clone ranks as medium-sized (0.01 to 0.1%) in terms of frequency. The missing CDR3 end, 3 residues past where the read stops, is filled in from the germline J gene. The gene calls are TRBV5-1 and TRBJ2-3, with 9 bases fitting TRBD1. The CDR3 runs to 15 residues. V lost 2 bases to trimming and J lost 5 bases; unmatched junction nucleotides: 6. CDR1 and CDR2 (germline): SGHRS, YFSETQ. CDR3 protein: CASSFGDRGEDTQYF. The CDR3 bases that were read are TGCGCCAGCAGCTTCGGAGACAGGGGGGAAGATACG.

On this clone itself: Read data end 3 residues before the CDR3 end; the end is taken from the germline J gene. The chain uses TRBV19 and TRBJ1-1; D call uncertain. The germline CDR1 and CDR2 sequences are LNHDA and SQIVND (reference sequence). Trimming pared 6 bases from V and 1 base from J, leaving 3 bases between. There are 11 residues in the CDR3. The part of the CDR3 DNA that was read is TGTGCCAGTAGCAAGAACACTGAA. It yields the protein CASSKNTE. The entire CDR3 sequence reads CASSKNTEAFF.

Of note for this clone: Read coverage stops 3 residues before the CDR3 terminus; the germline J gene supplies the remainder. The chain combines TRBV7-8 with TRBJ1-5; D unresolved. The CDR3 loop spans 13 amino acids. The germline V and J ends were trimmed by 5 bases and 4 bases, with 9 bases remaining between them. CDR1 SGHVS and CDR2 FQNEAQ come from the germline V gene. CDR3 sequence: CASSPLANQPQHF. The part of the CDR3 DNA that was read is TGTGCCAGCAGCCCTTTGGCAAATCAGCCC.

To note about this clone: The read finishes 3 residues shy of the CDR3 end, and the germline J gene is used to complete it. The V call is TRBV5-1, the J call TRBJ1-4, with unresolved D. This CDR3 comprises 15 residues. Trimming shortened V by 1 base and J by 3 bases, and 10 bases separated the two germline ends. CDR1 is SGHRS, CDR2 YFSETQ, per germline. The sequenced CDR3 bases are TGCGCCAGCAGCTTGAGTGGAACAGCTAATGAAAAA. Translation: CASSLSGTANEK. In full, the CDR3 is CASSLSGTANEKLFF.

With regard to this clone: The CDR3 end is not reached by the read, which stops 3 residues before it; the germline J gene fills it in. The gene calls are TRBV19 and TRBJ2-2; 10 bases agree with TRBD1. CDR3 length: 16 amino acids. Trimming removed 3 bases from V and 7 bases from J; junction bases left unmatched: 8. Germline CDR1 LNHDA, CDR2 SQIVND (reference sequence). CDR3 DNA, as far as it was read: TGTGCCAGTAGTATCCCGGACAGGGGGTATGGCGGGGAG. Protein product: CASSIPDRGYGGE. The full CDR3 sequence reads CASSIPDRGYGGELFF.

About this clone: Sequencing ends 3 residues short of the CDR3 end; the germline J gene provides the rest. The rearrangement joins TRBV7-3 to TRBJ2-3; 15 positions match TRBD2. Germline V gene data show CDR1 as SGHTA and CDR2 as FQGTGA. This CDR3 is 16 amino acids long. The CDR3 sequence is CASSLRTSGGAGSQYF. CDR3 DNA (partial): TGTGCCAGCAGCTTAAGGACTAGCGGGGGGGCCGGCTCG. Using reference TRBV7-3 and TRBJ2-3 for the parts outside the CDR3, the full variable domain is GAGVSQTPSNKVTEKGKYVELRCDPISGHTALYWYRQSLGQGPEFLIYFQGTGAADDSGLPNDRFFAVRPEGSVSTLKIQRTERGDSAVYLCASSLRTSGGAGSQYFGPGTRLTVL.

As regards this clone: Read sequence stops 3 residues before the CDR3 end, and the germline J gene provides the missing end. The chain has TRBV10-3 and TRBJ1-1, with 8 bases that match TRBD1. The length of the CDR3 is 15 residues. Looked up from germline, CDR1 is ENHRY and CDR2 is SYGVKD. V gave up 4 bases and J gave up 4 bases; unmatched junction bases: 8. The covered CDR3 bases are TGTGCCATCAGTGCCACAGTCGACAGGGGCACTGAA. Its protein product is CAISATVDRGTE. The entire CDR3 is CAISATVDRGTEAFF.